This T cell receptor beta chain originates from a study of cytomegalovirus exposure and HLA in healthy donors. V gave up 5 bases and J gave up 6 bases; unmatched junction bases: 9. Germline V gene sequence: CDR1 SEHNR, CDR2 FQNEAQ (reference sequence). The CDR3 is 15 amino acids. Sampled while nominally healthy, donors likely had unrecorded immune exposures. The primer mix had 60 Vbeta and 13 Jbeta primers. The repertoire was sequenced with immunoSEQ multiplex PCR; TCRdb's copy has only in-frame clones and lacks some. The data hold approximately 170,000 clones, with approximately 80% observed a single time. Study-wide points: In an earlier analysis, most TCR beta V segments were productive about 90% or about 30% of the time. Later analysis showed TCR association rates varying by HLA locus, highest for DRB1 and lowest for HLA-C.

A single count supports this clone. Antigen: not known. Sequencing input: PBMCs. V is TRBV7-9 and J is TRBJ1-2; 10 bases fit TRBD1. The clonotype originates from a woman between 50 and 59 years old in good health and CMV-seropositive. The CDR3 bases are TGTGCCAGCAGCGTCACCGGGACAGGGGTTGATGGCTACACCTTC. Protein product: CASSVTGTGVDGYTF.